The 30 T cell receptor beta chains reported below all come from one sample, sequenced in a study of a mutant IDH1 vaccine in newly diagnosed glioma. Assay used: immunoSEQ multiplex PCR; TCRdb lists only in-frame clones, some missing. Of nearly 50,000 clones detected, more than 80% appear once; the ten largest clones hold 2% to 2.5%. The time point denotes: baseline, week 1 (first vaccination visit). Treatment noted: pre-vaccination baseline after standard-of-care therapy. Material: PBMCs, obtained from a glioma patient treated with radiotherapy, temozolomide or both. These receptors all come from a man in his forties with glioma.

Remarks on this clone: A read error may produce the germline difference seen at one junction end. The chain employs TRBV19 and TRBJ1-5; no definite D call. Germline values: CDR1 LNHDA, CDR2 SQIVND (reference sequence). CDR3 length equals 15 residues. The CDR3 coding sequence is TGTGCCAGTAGTGTAGACGCTGCTAGCAATCAGCCCCAGCATTTT. It codes for CASSVDAASNQPQHF.

The gene calls are TRBV7-6 and TRBJ2-1, with TRBD2 identical over 9 bases. Germline-derived CDR1 and CDR2 are SGHVS and FNYEAQ. This CDR3 spans 15 amino acids. V dropped 4 bases and J dropped 9; count of bases not matched to a gene: 10. CDR3 amino acids: CASSSYSGRGGEQFF. The CDR3, as DNA: TGTGCCAGCAGCTCGTATAGCGGGAGAGGGGGTGAGCAGTTCTTC. Variable domain in full (rest from reference TRBV7-6 and TRBJ2-1): GAGVSQSPRYKVTKRGQDVALRCDPISGHVSLYWYRQALGQGPEFLTYFNYEAQQDKSGLPNDRFSAERPEGSISTLTIQRTEQRDSAMYRCASSSYSGRGGEQFFGPGTRLTVL.

The chain recombines TRBV6-5 with TRBJ2-7; no definite D call. Trimming removed 7 bases from V and 2 bases from J, with 9 bases in between. From germline, CDR1 is MNHEY and CDR2 SVGAGI. The CDR3 length is 12 residues. In DNA, the CDR3 is TGTGCCAGCAAAAAGAGCCCCTACGAGCAGTACTTC. It translates to CASKKSPYEQYF.

This clone is labeled medium-sized. The chain employs TRBV2 and TRBJ1-5; 7 nucleotides match TRBD1. Trimming cost V 6 bases and J 4 bases; bases outside gene matches: 6. The CDR3 is made up of 14 amino acids. Germline V gene lookup returns CDR1 SNHLY and CDR2 FYNNEI. The DNA of the CDR3 is TGTGCCAGCAGCCGGGACAGTACAAATCAGCCCCAGCATTTT. Translation: CASSRDSTNQPQHF.

This clone was recorded only once. The V and J genes are TRBV5-1 and TRBJ2-3; D is perhaps TRBD1 or TRBD2 (6 bases each). CDR3 length equals 16 residues. V shed 3 bases and J shed 5 bases, with 19 bases lying between them. Germline assignment: CDR1 SGHRS and CDR2 YFSETQ. DNA for the CDR3: TGCGCCAGCAGCTCTAACCTCACACAGGGAGGAGATACGCAGTATTTT. Translation gives CASSSNLTQGGDTQYF.

The chain joins TRBV28 to TRBJ2-7; 7 positions agree with TRBD2. The CDR3 consists of 14 residues. The V and J ends lost 7 bases and 0 bases, in that order; junction bases with no gene match: 6. The germline CDR1 and CDR2 sequences are MDHEN and SYDVKM. DNA for the CDR3: TGTGCCAGCAAGGAGGGAGGGAGCTCCTACGAGCAGTACTTC. Its protein product is CASKEGGSSYEQYF.

This chain links TRBV5-6 with TRBJ2-3; the D is unclear. The germline CDR1 and CDR2 sequences are SGHDT and YYEEEE. Trimming took 3 bases from V and 8 from J, leaving 10 bases between them. The CDR3 runs 12 residues. The CDR3 coding sequence is TGTGCCAGCAGCTACCTTTCTAGTACGCAGTATTTT. This gives the protein CASSYLSSTQYF. Based on the CDR3 plus reference TRBV5-6 and TRBJ2-3, the full variable domain is DAGVTQSPTHLIKTRGQQVTLRCSPKSGHDTVSWYQQALGQGPQFIFQYYEEEERQRGNFPDRFSGHQFPNYSSELNVNALLLGDSALYLCASSYLSSTQYFGPGTRLTVL.

In this sample, this clone turned up a few times. As DNA, the CDR3 is TGTGCCAGCAGCTTAGCGGGAGTCGGCTACAATGAGCAGTTCTTC. Amino acid sequence: CASSLAGVGYNEQFF. The chain joins TRBV7-9 to TRBJ2-1; D perhaps matches TRBD2 (5 bases). Between the trimmed V and J ends, which lost 0 bases and 3 bases, there was a span of 9 bases. Germline-derived CDR1 and CDR2 are SEHNR and FQNEAQ (reference sequence). This CDR3 has 15 amino acids.

This clone has a handful of counts. The V and J genes are TRBV5-1 and TRBJ1-1, with D tentatively TRBD1 (5 bases). Trimming pared 4 bases from V and 6 bases from J, leaving 16 bases between. Germline assignment: CDR1 SGHRS and CDR2 YFSETQ. The CDR3 is made up of 14 amino acids. CDR3: CASSDSVRVAEAFF. CDR3 nucleotide sequence: TGCGCCAGCAGCGACAGTGTTAGGGTTGCTGAAGCTTTCTTT.

This clone was observed once. The chain employs TRBV6-5 and TRBJ2-2; D unclear. Germline V gene sequence: CDR1 MNHEY, CDR2 SVGAGI. CDR3 length equals 16 residues. The V end lost 0 bases, the J end lost 2 bases, and 10 bases lay between the germline ends. The CDR3 sequence is CASSYSTSSNTGELFF. The CDR3 nucleotides read TGTGCCAGCAGTTACTCGACCAGCAGTAACACCGGGGAGCTGTTTTTT.

This sequence joins TRBV7-8 and TRBJ2-7; D is unclear. CDR1 is SGHVS and CDR2 is FQNEAQ in the germline V gene. This CDR3 comprises 15 residues. V lost 3 bases and J lost 3, with 15 bases in between. CDR3 sequence: CASSFRDTDFYEQYF. The DNA of the CDR3 is TGTGCCAGCAGCTTTCGTGACACAGACTTCTACGAGCAGTACTTC.

V and J are TRBV5-6 and TRBJ2-3, with 9 bases aligning to TRBD2. Germline CDR1 and CDR2: SGHDT and YYEEEE. The CDR3 is made up of 16 amino acids. Trimming removed 3 bases from V and 2 bases from J; junction bases left unmatched: 7. The CDR3 spells CASSSPTSGSTDTQYF. CDR3 in DNA: TGTGCCAGCAGCTCGCCGACTAGCGGCTCCACAGATACGCAGTATTTT.

This rearrangement joins TRBV9 to TRBJ2-5; weak D call: TRBD2 (5 bases). Trimming left V 4 bases short and J 2 bases short, with 9 bases between. CDR1 and CDR2 from the germline V gene are SGDLS and YYNGEE. The CDR3 spans 13 residues. CDR3 residues: CASSPGGQETQYF. For the CDR3, the DNA is TGTGCCAGCAGCCCGGGCGGGCAAGAGACCCAGTACTTC.

This clone was seen a single time. The chain is built from TRBV7-9 and TRBJ2-2, with a possible D match to TRBD2 (7 bases). This CDR3 region has 16 residues. Trimming took 4 bases from V and 0 from J, leaving 12 bases between them. Per the germline V gene, CDR1 is SEHNR and CDR2 is FQNEAQ (reference sequence). CDR3 in DNA: TGTGCCAGCAGCTCAGGGGCGGGGGCGAACACCGGGGAGCTGTTTTTT. Its translation: CASSSGAGANTGELFF. Full variable domain (rest looked up from reference TRBV7-9 and TRBJ2-2): DTGVSQNPRHKITKRGQNVTFRCDPISEHNRLYWYRQTLGQGPEFLTYFQNEAQLEKSRLLSDRFSAERPKGSFSTLEIQRTEQGDSAMYLCASSSGAGANTGELFFGEGSRLTVL.

This chain connects TRBV5-1 to TRBJ1-1, with 7 bases lining up with TRBD1. The length of the CDR3 is 15 residues. Germline trimming cut 3 bases from V and 4 bases from J; bases unmatched to any gene: 9. Germline V lookup: CDR1 SGHRS, CDR2 YFSETQ. The CDR3 nucleotides are TGCGCCAGCAGCTGGGCCAGGGGGTTGAGCACTGAAGCTTTCTTT. It encodes CASSWARGLSTEAFF.

J is TRBJ1-3 and V is TRBV27; no firm D call. Germline V gene lookup returns CDR1 MNHEY and CDR2 SMNVEV (reference sequence). The CDR3 is made up of 15 amino acids. Between the trimmed V and J ends, which lost 6 bases and 0 bases, there was a span of 12 bases. CDR3 loop: CASSYGFGSGNTIYF. DNA of the CDR3: TGTGCCAGCAGCTACGGGTTTGGCTCTGGAAACACCATATATTTT.

The gene calls are TRBV29-1 and TRBJ2-7; 9 positions agree with TRBD2. Germline loops: CDR1 SQVTM, CDR2 ANQGSEA. With V trimmed by 6 bases and J by 3 bases, 9 bases remained unmatched. This CDR3 is built from 14 residues. The chain's CDR3 is CSVIGLAINYEQYF. CDR3 DNA sequence: TGCAGCGTCATAGGACTAGCGATAAACTACGAGCAGTACTTC.

The rearrangement links TRBV5-1 to TRBJ2-1; D unresolved. Germline V gives CDR1 SGHRS, CDR2 YFSETQ. The CDR3 is 12 amino acids. With 7 bases removed from V and 10 bases from J, the gap between germline ends came to 15 bases. The CDR3, as DNA: TGCGCCAGCCAAACCCAGGTGGGCGAGCAGTTCTTC. This translates into CASQTQVGEQFF. The full variable domain, completed using reference TRBV5-1 and TRBJ2-1, is KAGVTQTPRYLIKTRGQQVTLSCSPISGHRSVSWYQQTPGQGLQFLFEYFSETQRNKGNFPGRFSGRQFSNSRSEMNVSTLELGDSALYLCASQTQVGEQFFGPGTRLTVL.

J is TRBJ2-1 and V is TRBV5-1, with a tentative D call TRBD2 (6 bases). V lost 3 bases and J lost 4, with 14 bases in between. This CDR3 is 15 amino acids long. Per the germline V gene, CDR1 is SGHRS and CDR2 is YFSETQ. CDR3 nucleotide sequence: TGCGCCAGCAGCTCCGGAGGGCGCCTATACAATGAGCAGTTCTTC. Translating it yields CASSSGGRLYNEQFF.

The genes are TRBV5-8 and TRBJ2-7; D possibly matches TRBD1 or TRBD2 (5 bases each). This CDR3 is 15 amino acids long. V lost 2 bases and J 0 bases, leaving 12 bases between the germline ends. The germline gives CDR1 SGHTS, CDR2 YDEGEE. The CDR3: CASSFPSGSSYEQYF. The CDR3 bases are TGTGCCAGCAGCTTCCCTTCAGGGAGCTCCTACGAGCAGTACTTC.

The rearrangement links TRBV19 to TRBJ2-1, with 11 bases that match TRBD2. V was clipped by 8 bases and J by 6 bases; unmatched bases: 9. This CDR3 has 15 residues. Germline-derived CDR1 and CDR2 are LNHDA and SQIVND (reference sequence). The CDR3 region has the DNA TGTGCCAGTCGTAGCGGGAGGGCCGCAGGCAATGAGCAGTTCTTC. Protein product: CASRSGRAAGNEQFF.

The rearrangement uses TRBV7-2 and TRBJ2-4, with 10 bases lining up with TRBD1. The CDR3 covers 16 residues. Looked up from germline, CDR1 is SGHTA and CDR2 is FQGNSA. J lost 1 base, V lost 5 bases, and 5 bases had no gene match. DNA for the CDR3: TGTGCCAGCAGCGGAGGGACAGGGGTGGCCAAAAACATTCAGTACTTC. Translation: CASSGGTGVAKNIQYF.

The V gene is TRBV30, the J gene TRBJ2-1; 10 bases line up with TRBD2. The CDR3 contains 13 residues. Germline-derived CDR1 and CDR2 are GTSNPN and SVGIG (reference sequence). Losses at the gene ends were 0 bases for V and 14 bases for J; bases not matched to a gene: 7. The CDR3 coding sequence is TGTGCCTGGAGTGTAAGGCTAGCGGGAGTTAAGTTCTTC. The encoded protein is CAWSVRLAGVKFF.

The V call is TRBV9, the J call TRBJ2-1; 7 bases match TRBD2. Germline lookup yields CDR1 SGDLS and CDR2 YYNGEE. This CDR3 contains 15 residues. V shed 4 bases and J 8 bases; nucleotides not matched to a gene: 12. The CDR3 bases are TGTGCCAGCAGCCCACGGGAGGTAGTTATGCATGAGCAGTTCTTC. Translating it yields CASSPREVVMHEQFF.

This clone showed up just once. The rearrangement links TRBV19 to TRBJ2-1, with a possible D match to TRBD2 (5 bases). V lost 9 bases and J 0 bases, leaving 12 bases between the germline ends. Per the germline V gene, CDR1 is LNHDA and CDR2 is SQIVND (reference sequence). The CDR3 has 14 residues. CDR3 region: CASHFAGSYNEQFF. The CDR3, as DNA: TGTGCCAGCCACTTCGCGGGCTCCTACAATGAGCAGTTCTTC.

This sequence joins TRBV6-5 and TRBJ1-2, with a weak D call TRBD1 (6 bases). The CDR3 has 13 amino acids. Germline-derived CDR1 and CDR2 are MNHEY and SVGAGI. The V end was cut by 10 bases, the J end by 2 bases, with 14 bases between. As DNA, the CDR3 is TGTGCCACCCGAACAGGGATCAACTATGGCTACACCTTC. This gives the protein CATRTGINYGYTF.

This clone was found once. The genes are TRBV6-1 and TRBJ2-7; 10 bases are a match to TRBD1. With V trimmed by 8 bases and J by 1 base, 8 bases remained unmatched. The CDR3 is 15 amino acids. Germline lookup yields CDR1 MNHNS and CDR2 SASEGT. Here the CDR3 DNA reads TGTGCCAGCGAAGGCCGGGACAGGGGTTCCTACGAGCAGTACTTC. Translation gives CASEGRDRGSYEQYF.

The rearrangement joins TRBV28 to TRBJ2-7; weak D call: TRBD1 (5 bases). Germline CDR1 and CDR2: MDHEN and SYDVKM. V lost 3 bases, J lost 4 bases, and 16 bases lay in between. CDR3 length: 15 residues. This chain's CDR3 is CASSLSQTAKYEQYF. The CDR3 DNA follows: TGTGCCAGCAGTTTGTCCCAGACAGCGAAATACGAGCAGTACTTC. Together with reference TRBV28 and TRBJ2-7, the CDR3 gives the full variable domain: DVKVTQSSRYLVKRTGEKVFLECVQDMDHENMFWYRQDPGLGLRLIYFSYDVKMKEKGDIPEGYSVSREKKERFSLILESASTNQTSMYLCASSLSQTAKYEQYFGPGTRLTVT.

This clone has a handful of counts. The V gene is TRBV5-1, the J gene TRBJ2-7, with a possible D match to TRBD1 (6 bases). Germline CDR1 is SGHRS and CDR2 is YFSETQ. There are 14 residues in the CDR3. Between the trimmed V and J ends, which lost 0 bases and 4 bases, there was a span of 11 bases. For the CDR3, the DNA is TGCGCCAGCAGCTTGGGACAGGTATGGTACGAGCAGTACTTC. It translates to CASSLGQVWYEQYF.

The chain has TRBV9 and TRBJ2-3; tentative D call: TRBD2 (6 bases). This CDR3 region has 16 residues. Per the germline V gene, CDR1 is SGDLS and CDR2 is YYNGEE. V lost 0 bases and J 3 bases, leaving 14 bases between the germline ends. This CDR3 reads CASSVEGGMGTDTQYF. The CDR3 DNA reads TGTGCCAGCAGCGTAGAGGGCGGGATGGGGACAGATACGCAGTATTTT. The full variable domain, completed using reference TRBV9 and TRBJ2-3, is DSGVTQTPKHLITATGQRVTLRCSPRSGDLSVYWYQQSLDQGLQFLIQYYNGEERAKGNILERFSAQQFPDLHSELNLSSLELGDSALYFCASSVEGGMGTDTQYFGPGTRLTVL.